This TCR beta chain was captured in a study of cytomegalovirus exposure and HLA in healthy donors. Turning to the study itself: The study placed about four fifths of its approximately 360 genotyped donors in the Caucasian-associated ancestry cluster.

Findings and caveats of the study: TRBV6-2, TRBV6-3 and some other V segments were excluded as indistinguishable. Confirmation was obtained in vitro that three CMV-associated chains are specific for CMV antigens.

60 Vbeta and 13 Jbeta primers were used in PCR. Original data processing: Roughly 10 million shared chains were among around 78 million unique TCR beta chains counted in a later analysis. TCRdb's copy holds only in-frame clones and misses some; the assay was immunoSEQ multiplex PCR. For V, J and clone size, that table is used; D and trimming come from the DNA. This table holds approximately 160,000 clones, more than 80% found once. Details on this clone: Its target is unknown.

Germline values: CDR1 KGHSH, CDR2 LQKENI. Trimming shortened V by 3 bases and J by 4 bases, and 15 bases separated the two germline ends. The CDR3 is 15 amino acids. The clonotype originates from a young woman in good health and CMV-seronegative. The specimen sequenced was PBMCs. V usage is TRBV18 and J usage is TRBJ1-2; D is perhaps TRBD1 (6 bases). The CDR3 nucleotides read TGTGCCAGCTCACCGCCTGATGGGGGCCTCTATGGCTACACCTTC. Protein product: CASSPPDGGLYGYTF.